The 7 T cell receptor beta chains below come from one sample, sequenced in a study of graft-versus-host responses after intestinal transplantation. Profiling relied on immunoSEQ multiplex PCR, and the TCRdb table lists in-frame clones only, not all of them. The sample includes about 20,000 clones, 86% of them seen just once. The material was bone marrow, obtained 120 to 130 days after transplant. These receptors all stem from a human patient who received an intestinal transplant, so some T cells may come from the graft donor.

V is TRBV6-4 and J is TRBJ2-3; TRBD2 matches at 8 bases. Germline assignment: CDR1 MRHNA and CDR2 SNTAGT. Trimming removed 3 bases from V and 3 bases from J; junction bases left unmatched: 5. This CDR3 is built from 15 residues. CDR3 DNA sequence: TGTGCCAGCAGTGAGGTAGCGGGGACGACAGATACGCAGTATTTT. Its protein is CASSEVAGTTDTQYF.

This clone is a singleton in its sample. Here the CDR3 DNA reads TGTGCCAGCAGCTTTCAGGGGGCGCTCACTGAAGCTTTCTTT. Its protein is CASSFQGALTEAFF. V gene TRBV11-2 combines with J gene TRBJ1-1, with TRBD1 identical over 8 bases. The germline CDR1 and CDR2 sequences are SGHAT and FQNNGV. This CDR3 has 14 residues. J lost 4 bases, V lost 3 bases, and 4 bases had no gene match.

The chain couples TRBV10-1 to TRBJ2-7; D is possibly TRBD1 or TRBD2 (5 bases each). Germline V CDR1 and CDR2: WNHNN, SYGVQD (reference sequence). The V end was cut by 3 bases, the J end by 5 bases, with 14 bases between. The CDR3 totals 14 residues. The DNA for the CDR3 is TGCGCCAGCAGTGATGTGGGACGGCATGACGAGCAGTACTTC. This codes for CASSDVGRHDEQYF.

V gene TRBV19 combines with J gene TRBJ2-1, with D maybe TRBD1 (6 bases). Germline V CDR1 and CDR2: LNHDA, SQIVND (reference sequence). The CDR3 has 13 amino acids. The V and J ends lost 6 bases and 5 bases respectively, with 11 bases between them. DNA of the CDR3: TGTGCCAGTAGATCCAGGGGCAACAATGAGCAGTTCTTC. Amino acid sequence: CASRSRGNNEQFF.

The chain recombines TRBV27 with TRBJ2-2, with a tentative D call TRBD2 (6 bases). V was pared by 7 bases and J by 4 bases, with 10 bases between. The germline V gene encodes CDR1 MNHEY and CDR2 SMNVEV (reference sequence). This CDR3 is 13 amino acids long. The CDR3 nucleotides read TGTGCCAGCACGGGACTTCTCACCGGGGAGCTGTTTTTT. It encodes CASTGLLTGELFF.

The chain is built from TRBV12-1 and TRBJ2-1; TRBD1 was called by the table and not checked on the DNA. TRBV12-1 is given as a pseudogene. The CDR3 totals 20 residues. This CDR3 reads CASSFPRGTGGLAGHNEQFF. The CDR3 DNA sequence: TGTGCCAGCAGCTTTCCCCGGGGGACAGGGGGCCTAGCGGGTCACAATGAGCAGTTCTTC.

This rearrangement joins TRBV19 to TRBJ2-2; 8 bases fit TRBD1. Per the germline V gene, CDR1 is LNHDA and CDR2 is SQIVND (reference sequence). The CDR3 consists of 12 residues. V trimming: 10 bases; J trimming: 5 bases; junction bases outside the gene matches: 3. The CDR3 region is CATTGGTGELFF. CDR3 DNA sequence: TGTGCCACCACAGGGGGGACCGGGGAGCTGTTTTTT.